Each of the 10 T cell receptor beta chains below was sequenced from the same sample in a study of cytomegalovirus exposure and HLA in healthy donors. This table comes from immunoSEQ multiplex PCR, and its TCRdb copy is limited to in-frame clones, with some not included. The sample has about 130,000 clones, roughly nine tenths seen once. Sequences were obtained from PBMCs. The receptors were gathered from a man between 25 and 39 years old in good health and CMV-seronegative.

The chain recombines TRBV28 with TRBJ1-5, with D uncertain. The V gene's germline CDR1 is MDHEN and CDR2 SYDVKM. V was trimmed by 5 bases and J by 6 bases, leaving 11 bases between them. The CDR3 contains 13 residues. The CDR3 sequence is CASSPREVQPQHF. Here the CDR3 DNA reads TGTGCCAGCAGTCCCCGCGAAGTTCAGCCCCAGCATTTT.

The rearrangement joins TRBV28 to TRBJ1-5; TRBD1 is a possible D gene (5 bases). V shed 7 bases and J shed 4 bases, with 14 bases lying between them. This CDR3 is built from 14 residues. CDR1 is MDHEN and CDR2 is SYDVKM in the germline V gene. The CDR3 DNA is TGTGCCAGCAAGCCTGGGGGGACTAATCAGCCCCAGCATTTT. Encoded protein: CASKPGGTNQPQHF.

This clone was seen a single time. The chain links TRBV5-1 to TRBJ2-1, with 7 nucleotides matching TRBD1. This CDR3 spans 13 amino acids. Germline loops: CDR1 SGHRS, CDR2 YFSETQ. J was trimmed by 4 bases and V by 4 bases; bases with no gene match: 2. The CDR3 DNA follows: TGCGCCAGCAGCCTCAGGGGGTACAATGAGCAGTTCTTC. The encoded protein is CASSLRGYNEQFF.

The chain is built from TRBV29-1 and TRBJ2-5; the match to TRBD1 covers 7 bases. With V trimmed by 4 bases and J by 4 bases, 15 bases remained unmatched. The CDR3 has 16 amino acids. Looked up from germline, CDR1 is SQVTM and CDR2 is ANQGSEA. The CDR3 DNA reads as TGCAGCGTTGGACAGGGTTTTTCGCGGTTTGGAGAGACCCAGTACTTC. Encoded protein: CSVGQGFSRFGETQYF. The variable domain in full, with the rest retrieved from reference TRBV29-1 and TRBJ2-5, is SAVISQKPSRDICQRGTSLTIQCQVDSQVTMMFWYRQQPGQSLTLIATANQGSEATYESGFVIDKFPISRPNLTFSTLTVSNMSPEDSSIYLCSVGQGFSRFGETQYFGPGTRLLVL.

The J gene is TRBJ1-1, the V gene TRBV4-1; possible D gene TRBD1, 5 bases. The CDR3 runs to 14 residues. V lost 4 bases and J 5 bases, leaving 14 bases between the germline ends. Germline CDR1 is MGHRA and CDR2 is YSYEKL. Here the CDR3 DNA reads TGCGCCAGCAGCCCGGGACTGAGGGGAACTGAAGCTTTCTTT. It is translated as CASSPGLRGTEAFF.

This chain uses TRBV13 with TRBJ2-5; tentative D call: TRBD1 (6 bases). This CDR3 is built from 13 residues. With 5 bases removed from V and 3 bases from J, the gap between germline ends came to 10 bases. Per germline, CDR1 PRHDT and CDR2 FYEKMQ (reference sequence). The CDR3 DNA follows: TGTGCCAGCAGCCTACAGGGAGAAGAGACCCAGTACTTC. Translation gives CASSLQGEETQYF.

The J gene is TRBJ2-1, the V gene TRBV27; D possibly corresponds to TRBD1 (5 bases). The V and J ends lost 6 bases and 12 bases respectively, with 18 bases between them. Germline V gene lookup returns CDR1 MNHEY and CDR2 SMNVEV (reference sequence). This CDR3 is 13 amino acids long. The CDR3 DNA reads TGTGCCAGCAGCCCTGAAGGGGTTCGGTGGCAGTTCTTC. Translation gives CASSPEGVRWQFF.

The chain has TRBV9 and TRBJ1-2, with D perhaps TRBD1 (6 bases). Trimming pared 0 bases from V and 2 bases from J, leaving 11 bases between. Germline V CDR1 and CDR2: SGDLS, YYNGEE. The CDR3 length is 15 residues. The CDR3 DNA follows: TGTGCCAGCAGCGTAGCTCTTACAGGGAACTATGGCTACACCTTC. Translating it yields CASSVALTGNYGYTF. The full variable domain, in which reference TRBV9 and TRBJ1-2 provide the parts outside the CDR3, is DSGVTQTPKHLITATGQRVTLRCSPRSGDLSVYWYQQSLDQGLQFLIQYYNGEERAKGNILERFSAQQFPDLHSELNLSSLELGDSALYFCASSVALTGNYGYTFGSGTRLTVV.

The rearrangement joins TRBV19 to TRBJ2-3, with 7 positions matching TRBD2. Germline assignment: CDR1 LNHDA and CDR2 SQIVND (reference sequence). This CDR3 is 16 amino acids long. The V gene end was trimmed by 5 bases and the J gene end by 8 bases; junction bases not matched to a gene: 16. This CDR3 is CASSRRSGEIQGTQYF. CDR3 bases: TGTGCCAGTAGTCGAAGAAGCGGGGAAATCCAAGGTACGCAGTATTTT.

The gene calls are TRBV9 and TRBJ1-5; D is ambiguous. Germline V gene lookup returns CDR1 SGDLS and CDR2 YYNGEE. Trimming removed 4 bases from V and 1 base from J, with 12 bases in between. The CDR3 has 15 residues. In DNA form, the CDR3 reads TGTGCCAGCAGCCTAAGCGGGGAAAGCAATCAGCCCCAGCATTTT. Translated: CASSLSGESNQPQHF.